The clone carrying this TCR beta chain was found many times. Its antigen remains unidentified. Trimming took off 6 bases at V and 3 bases at J, with 11 bases between the two ends. Germline V lookup: CDR1 SQVTM, CDR2 ANQGSEA. This CDR3 contains 12 residues. Unique molecular identifiers were incorporated when the TCRbeta library was constructed. One entry per CDR3 protein, called by TCRdb with MiXCR from the PCR reads. Of around 700,000 distinct CDR3 sequences listed, roughly 14% are singletons. The data derive from a study of T-cell reconstitution after alpha-beta-depleted transplantation in children. Broader study findings: Fresh T-cell production supplied most of the T-cell counts and diversity seen one year after transplant. Several hundred graft clones that had expanded were reportedly the source of alpha-beta T cells about two months after transplant. TCRbeta diversity was high at day 60 in some patients (a result of surviving recipient T cells and thymic progenitors).

V is TRBV29-1 and J is TRBJ2-5, with D perhaps TRBD1 (6 bases). Sequenced here: PBMCs, sampled before TCRalphabeta/CD19-depleted stem cell transplant. The TCR originated in a girl aged 2 to 10 with congenital amegakaryocytic thrombocytopenia, due to receive a stem cell transplant. The chain's CDR3 is CSVNRAEETQYF. The CDR3 DNA sequence: TGCAGCGTAAACAGGGCGGAAGAGACCCAGTACTTC.